The 3 T cell receptor beta chains below were found in one sample sequenced in a study of cytomegalovirus exposure and HLA in healthy donors. 60 Vbeta and 13 Jbeta primers were used in PCR. TCRdb's table, derived via immunoSEQ multiplex PCR, lists solely in-frame clones and lacks some. The sample yields 120,000 to 150,000 clones, roughly 84% seen once. Source material: PBMCs. All receptors come from a boy between 2 and 10 years old in good health and CMV-seronegative.

The chain employs TRBV7-9 and TRBJ1-2; 8 positions agree with TRBD1. There are 17 residues in the CDR3. The V and J ends lost 5 bases and 1 base, in that order; junction bases with no gene match: 12. Germline V gene data show CDR1 as SEHNR and CDR2 as FQNEAQ (reference sequence). The CDR3, as DNA: TGTGCCAGCAGCGACCTGCCAGGGGGCGACTTTAACTATGGCTACACCTTC. Protein: CASSDLPGGDFNYGYTF. The full variable domain, rest sourced from reference TRBV7-9 and TRBJ1-2, is DTGVSQNPRHKITKRGQNVTFRCDPISEHNRLYWYRQTLGQGPEFLTYFQNEAQLEKSRLLSDRFSAERPKGSFSTLEIQRTEQGDSAMYLCASSDLPGGDFNYGYTFGSGTRLTVV.

The chain is built from TRBV5-4 and TRBJ1-6; 11 nucleotides align to TRBD1. CDR1 and CDR2 from the germline V gene are SGHNT and YYREEE (reference sequence). V trimming: 5 bases; J trimming: 7 bases; junction bases outside the gene matches: 2. This CDR3 is built from 14 residues. CDR3 coding DNA: TGTGCCAGCAGGCGGGACAGGGGGAATTCACCCCTCCACTTT. Translated, it gives CASRRDRGNSPLHF.

The chain combines TRBV19 with TRBJ2-3; 8 positions agree with TRBD2. V trimming: 3 bases; J trimming: 6 bases; junction bases outside the gene matches: 8. The CDR3 runs 15 residues. Germline assignment: CDR1 LNHDA and CDR2 SQIVND (reference sequence). The CDR3 region is CASSITGGRMDTQYF. Here the CDR3 DNA reads TGTGCCAGTAGTATCACTGGCGGGAGGATGGATACGCAGTATTTT.